What follows are 24 T cell receptor beta chains derived from one specimen sequenced in a study of beta chain features in type 1 diabetes. Their recognized antigens are unknown. Expressed TCRB transcripts were sequenced because the isolated RNA had all been reverse transcribed beforehand. Method: immunoSEQ multiplex PCR; TCRdb's copy keeps in-frame clones and lacks some. The repertoire holds some 700,000 clones, with under 15% as singletons. Whole-study findings and limits: TCRB CDR3s from Type 1 diabetes patients were moderately but significantly shorter in all four CD4+ subsets.

Material for sequencing was naive CD4+ T cells from blood. These receptors were taken from a young man with type 1 diabetes.

This clone showed up just a few times. The chain uses TRBV7-9 and TRBJ1-1, with D hard to call. This CDR3 has 15 amino acids. Trimming cost V 1 base and J 1 base, with 10 bases left between them. Germline V CDR1 and CDR2: SEHNR, FQNEAQ (reference sequence). The chain's CDR3 is CASSLVFPKNTEAFF. CDR3 sequence (DNA): TGTGCCAGCAGCTTAGTATTCCCCAAGAACACTGAAGCTTTCTTT.

The V gene is TRBV5-1, the J gene TRBJ2-7; no clear D. This CDR3 is 14 amino acids long. Trimming shortened V by 4 bases and J by 1 base, and 12 bases separated the two germline ends. From germline, CDR1 is SGHRS and CDR2 YFSETQ. The CDR3 loop is CASSRDMDSYEQYF. CDR3 sequence (DNA): TGCGCCAGCAGCCGCGACATGGATTCCTACGAGCAGTACTTC.

This clone was picked up a small number of times. The rearrangement uses TRBV11-3 and TRBJ2-5; the D gene is possibly TRBD2 (6 bases). This CDR3 is 14 amino acids long. V was shortened by 5 bases and J by 5 bases, with 15 bases between the two germline ends. Germline values: CDR1 SGHNT, CDR2 YENEEA. Here the CDR3 DNA reads TGTGCCAGCAGCCTGGGACTTTCCTCGGAGACCCAGTACTTC. Translating it yields CASSLGLSSETQYF.

Here the CDR3 DNA reads TGTGCCAGCAGCTTAAGTATGTGGGGTTCTAGCACAGATACGCAGTATTTT. Translating it yields CASSLSMWGSSTDTQYF. The chain uses TRBV7-6 and TRBJ2-3; D uncertain. The CDR3 extends over 17 amino acids. Germline CDR1 reads SGHVS; CDR2 reads FNYEAQ. The V and J ends lost 2 bases and 0 bases respectively, with 15 bases between them.

This clone showed up just a few times. The chain is built from TRBV4-2 and TRBJ2-2, with D possibly matching TRBD1 (6 bases). The CDR3 is 18 amino acids. Trimming removed 0 bases from V and 4 bases from J, with 18 bases in between. Germline V lookup: CDR1 LGHNA, CDR2 YNFKEQ. The CDR3 is CASSQDVGRGGGTGELFF. As DNA, the CDR3 is TGTGCCAGCAGCCAAGATGTAGGCAGGGGTGGCGGCACCGGGGAGCTGTTTTTT.

This clone was found a few times. This chain joins TRBV6-6 and TRBJ2-7, with D tentatively TRBD2 (6 bases). V was shortened by 6 bases and J by 6 bases, with 18 bases between the two germline ends. The CDR3 covers 14 residues. Looked up from germline, CDR1 is MNHNY and CDR2 is SVGAGI (reference sequence). CDR3 DNA sequence: TGTGCCAGCAGATTACCGGGGGTGGACGTCGAGCAGTACTTC. This sequence encodes CASRLPGVDVEQYF.

This clone was found a few times. V is TRBV14 and J is TRBJ1-5; D is unclear. V was pared by 4 bases and J by 3 bases, with 7 bases between. CDR1 is SGHDN, CDR2 FVKESK, per germline. The CDR3 is 13 amino acids. The CDR3 sequence: CASSRSINQPQHF. The CDR3 nucleotides are TGTGCCAGCAGCCGATCCATCAATCAGCCCCAGCATTTT.

This clone showed up just a few times. This sequence joins TRBV18 and TRBJ1-2; no reliable D call. This CDR3 spans 13 amino acids. V was shortened by 6 bases and J by 2 bases, with 10 bases between the two germline ends. The germline V gene has CDR1 KGHSH and CDR2 LQKENI. The CDR3 is CASSTDGNYGYTF. As DNA, the CDR3 is TGTGCCAGCTCGACGGACGGGAACTATGGCTACACCTTC.

Only a few counts were recorded for this clone. The chain has TRBV29-1 and TRBJ1-1; D is possibly TRBD1 (5 bases). The CDR3 contains 13 residues. Trimming pared 4 bases from V and 4 bases from J, leaving 13 bases between. Germline V CDR1 and CDR2: SQVTM, ANQGSEA. CDR3 in DNA: TGCAGCGTTGTTCAGGGAACGAGCACTGAAGCTTTCTTT. Residues: CSVVQGTSTEAFF.

This clone was picked up a small number of times. The chain links TRBV7-9 to TRBJ1-5, with TRBD1 identical over 8 bases. Losses at the gene ends were 3 bases for V and 0 bases for J; bases not matched to a gene: 7. The CDR3 is 17 residues long. CDR1 is SEHNR and CDR2 is FQNEAQ in the germline V gene (reference sequence). In DNA, the CDR3 is TGTGCCAGCAGCTTGGATTGGACAGGGTCTAGCAATCAGCCCCAGCATTTT. Translation: CASSLDWTGSSNQPQHF.

This clone was detected only a few times. The genes are TRBV25-1 and TRBJ2-2, with 7 bases lining up with TRBD1. This CDR3 comprises 14 residues. The germline V gene encodes CDR1 MGHDK and CDR2 SYGVNS. J gave up 6 bases and V 4 bases, and 5 bases lay outside the gene matches. CDR3 sequence reads: CASSVLRGPGELFF. CDR3 DNA sequence: TGTGCCAGCAGTGTATTAAGGGGGCCCGGGGAGCTGTTTTTT.

The CDR3: CASSSAGQGYNEQFF. CDR3 coding DNA: TGTGCCAGCAGCTCGGCGGGACAGGGATACAATGAGCAGTTCTTC. The chain uses TRBV7-8 and TRBJ2-1; 9 bases agree with TRBD1. The CDR3 contains 15 residues. With 4 bases clipped from V and 4 bases from J, the junction kept 5 bases outside the gene matches. Germline V gene sequence: CDR1 SGHVS, CDR2 FQNEAQ.

The chain couples TRBV2 to TRBJ2-2; no reliable D call. The CDR3 consists of 14 residues. The ends were cut back, 4 bases at V and 2 bases at J, with 8 bases in the middle. Germline V CDR1 and CDR2: SNHLY, FYNNEI. The CDR3 region has the DNA TGTGCCAGCAGTGTACGAACAAACACCGGGGAGCTGTTTTTT. Translation gives CASSVRTNTGELFF.

The chain is built from TRBV9 and TRBJ2-2; 8 nucleotides align to TRBD2. The germline gives CDR1 SGDLS, CDR2 YYNGEE. The CDR3 runs to 17 residues. Trimming took 0 bases from V and 4 from J; bases not matched to a gene: 8. The CDR3 sequence: CASSVASGPSGTGELFF. The CDR3 nucleotides are TGTGCCAGCAGCGTAGCTAGCGGGCCCTCAGGCACCGGGGAGCTGTTTTTT.

The chain links TRBV15 to TRBJ2-7; unclear D gene. The CDR3 is 15 residues long. Germline V gene sequence: CDR1 LNHNV, CDR2 YYDKDF (reference sequence). Trimming stripped 1 base from V and 2 bases from J, with 12 bases between. CDR3 amino acids: CATSRGVGLTYEQYF. In DNA, the CDR3 is TGTGCCACCAGCAGAGGTGTAGGGCTGACCTACGAGCAGTACTTC.

This chain uses TRBV6-9 with TRBJ2-7; 8 bases are a match to TRBD1. This CDR3 has 15 amino acids. J gave up 2 bases and V 4 bases, and 7 bases lay outside the gene matches. CDR1 MNHGY and CDR2 SVAAGI come from the germline V gene. CDR3 nucleotide sequence: TGTGCCAGCAGTTTCCGGACAGGGAGTCCCTACGAGCAGTACTTC. As protein: CASSFRTGSPYEQYF.

The J gene is TRBJ1-5, the V gene TRBV4-1; D perhaps matches TRBD1 (5 bases). This CDR3 region has 16 residues. The V end lost 0 bases, the J end lost 3 bases, and 12 bases lay between the germline ends. Germline V CDR1 and CDR2: MGHRA, YSYEKL. The CDR3 bases are TGCGCCAGCAGCCAAGATTCTGGGGGTCCCAATCAGCCCCAGCATTTT. Amino acid sequence: CASSQDSGGPNQPQHF.

This clone was counted only a few times. The chain links TRBV6-5 to TRBJ2-7, with TRBD1 as a possible D gene (5 bases). The CDR3 contains 15 residues. Trimming pared 2 bases from V and 6 bases from J, leaving 17 bases between. CDR1 MNHEY and CDR2 SVGAGI come from the germline V gene. CDR3 in DNA: TGTGCCAGCAGTTACAGTATCGCAGCAGGGTTCGAGCAGTACTTC. Translated, it gives CASSYSIAAGFEQYF.

As to this clone: The same CDR3 also results from other DNA sequences found in this sample. The rearrangement links TRBV9 to TRBJ2-1; D is unresolved. CDR1 SGDLS and CDR2 YYNGEE come from the germline V gene. CDR3 length: 11 residues. Trimming took off 5 bases at V and 4 bases at J, with 4 bases between the two ends. CDR3: CASSLYNEQFF. As DNA, the CDR3 is TGTGCCAGCAGTCTTTACAATGAGCAGTTCTTC.

This clone showed up just a few times. The chain recombines TRBV4-2 with TRBJ2-3; D gene ambiguous. CDR3 length: 14 residues. Germline lookup yields CDR1 LGHNA and CDR2 YNFKEQ. V was pared by 0 bases and J by 0 bases, with 4 bases between. CDR3 sequence: CASSQELSTDTQYF. DNA for the CDR3: TGTGCCAGCAGCCAAGAACTCAGCACAGATACGCAGTATTTT.

CDR3 protein: CASSPVNGLEQFF. The CDR3 bases are TGTGCCAGCTCACCAGTCAACGGACTTGAGCAGTTCTTC. The chain couples TRBV18 to TRBJ2-1; D is possibly TRBD2 (5 bases). Trimming shortened V by 2 bases and J by 9 bases, and 11 bases separated the two germline ends. This CDR3 is built from 13 residues. Germline assignment: CDR1 KGHSH and CDR2 LQKENI.

This clone was counted a few times. The rearrangement uses TRBV7-3 and TRBJ2-1; TRBD2 matches at 11 bases. Trimming at V came to 2 bases and at J to 3 bases, leaving 0 bases not matched to a gene. CDR3 length equals 15 residues. Germline V gene sequence: CDR1 SGHTA, CDR2 FQGTGA. The CDR3 sequence is CASSLGTSGYNEQFF. The CDR3 nucleotides are TGTGCCAGCAGCTTAGGGACTAGCGGCTACAATGAGCAGTTCTTC.

A word on this clone: The same CDR3 is also encoded by other DNA sequences in this sample. This chain connects TRBV5-1 to TRBJ2-2; the D is unclear. V lost 1 base to trimming and J lost 3 bases, with 4 bases between them. Looked up from germline, CDR1 is SGHRS and CDR2 is YFSETQ. CDR3 length: 13 residues. In DNA form, the CDR3 reads TGCGCCAGCAGCTTGAGAGACACCGGGGAGCTGTTTTTT. Its protein product is CASSLRDTGELFF.

The chain combines TRBV30 with TRBJ2-2; the match to TRBD1 covers 11 bases. Germline V gives CDR1 GTSNPN, CDR2 SVGIG (reference sequence). The CDR3 is made up of 13 amino acids. Trimming removed 3 bases from V and 6 bases from J; junction bases left unmatched: 0. For the CDR3, the DNA is TGTGCCTGGAGGGGACAGGGGGCCGGGGAGCTGTTTTTT. This translates into CAWRGQGAGELFF. The full variable domain, in which reference TRBV30 and TRBJ2-2 provide the parts outside the CDR3, is SQTIHQWPATLVQPVGSPLSLECTVEGTSNPNLYWYRQAAGRGLQLLFYSVGIGQISSEVPQNLSASRPQDRQFILSSKKLLLSDSGFYLCAWRGQGAGELFFGEGSRLTVL.